Presented here are 23 T cell receptor beta chains from one specimen sequenced in a study of radiotherapy plus CTLA-4 blockade in lung cancer. Generated by immunoSEQ multiplex PCR, the TCRdb table keeps only in-frame clones and is missing some. The table shows about 60,000 clones, with 72% occurring only once. The specimen comprised peripheral blood, sampled from a patient treated with radiotherapy plus ipilimumab. The receptors shown here come from a human donor with non-small cell lung cancer whose response to radiotherapy plus ipilimumab could not be evaluated.

This chain uses TRBV7-2 with TRBJ1-1; the D is unclear. This CDR3 is 12 amino acids long. CDR1 and CDR2 (germline): SGHTA, FQGNSA. With 4 bases removed from V and 11 bases from J, the gap between germline ends came to 14 bases. CDR3 loop: CASSSESSGAFF. The CDR3 DNA sequence: TGTGCCAGCAGCTCGGAGTCGTCCGGGGCTTTCTTT.

This rearrangement joins TRBV5-6 to TRBJ1-1; possibly TRBD1 for D (6 bases). V gave up 5 bases and J gave up 4 bases, with 12 bases separating them. This CDR3 has 13 residues. The V gene's germline CDR1 is SGHDT and CDR2 YYEEEE. The CDR3: CASRIAGATEAFF. CDR3 nucleotide sequence: TGTGCCAGCAGAATAGCAGGGGCCACTGAAGCTTTCTTT.

The chain recombines TRBV6-5 with TRBJ2-7, with D perhaps matching TRBD1 (5 bases). This CDR3 is 13 amino acids long. V gave up 2 bases and J gave up 2 bases, with 7 bases separating them. CDR1 and CDR2 from the germline V gene are MNHEY and SVGAGI. In DNA, the CDR3 is TGTGCCAGCAGTTACGGGGCGCCCTACGAGCAGTACTTC. Its protein product is CASSYGAPYEQYF.

This chain joins TRBV5-1 and TRBJ1-3, with TRBD1 as a possible D gene (5 bases). The CDR3 sequence is 16 residues long. V lost 0 bases and J lost 1, with 11 bases in between. Germline loops: CDR1 SGHRS, CDR2 YFSETQ. The CDR3 DNA sequence: TGCGCCAGCAGCTTGGCCGGTCAGGGTTCTGGAAACACCATATATTTT. This encodes CASSLAGQGSGNTIYF. The full variable domain, in which reference TRBV5-1 and TRBJ1-3 provide the parts outside the CDR3, is KAGVTQTPRYLIKTRGQQVTLSCSPISGHRSVSWYQQTPGQGLQFLFEYFSETQRNKGNFPGRFSGRQFSNSRSEMNVSTLELGDSALYLCASSLAGQGSGNTIYFGEGSWLTVV.

This rearrangement joins TRBV5-1 to TRBJ1-1; D unresolved. Germline CDR1 SGHRS, CDR2 YFSETQ. V was clipped by 4 bases and J by 4 bases, with 14 bases between them. The CDR3 loop spans 14 amino acids. For the CDR3, the DNA is TGCGCCAGCAGCCCTTCACGGGCGGGCACTGAAGCTTTCTTT. Its translation: CASSPSRAGTEAFF.

The V gene is TRBV4-3, the J gene TRBJ1-1; TRBD1 agrees at 8 bases. This CDR3 region has 13 residues. CDR1 LGHNA and CDR2 YSLEER come from the germline V gene. The V segment lost 4 bases and the J segment 5 bases; nucleotides outside the gene matches: 3. The CDR3 DNA reads as TGCGCCAGCAGCCTCGACAGGGGTACTGAAGCTTTCTTT. Translated: CASSLDRGTEAFF.

In this sample, this clone turned up once. The J gene is TRBJ2-7, the V gene TRBV11-3; TRBD2 is a possible D gene (6 bases). The CDR3 sequence is 15 residues long. The V gene lost 1 base and the J gene lost 4 bases, with 14 bases spanning the gap. Germline CDR1 SGHNT, CDR2 YENEEA. The CDR3 spells CASSLGGGSRYEQYF. Written as DNA, the CDR3 is TGTGCCAGCAGCTTAGGTGGGGGGAGTCGGTACGAGCAGTACTTC.

In its sample, this clone was seen a few times. J is TRBJ2-7 and V is TRBV4-1; perhaps TRBD1 as D (6 bases). The V end lost 0 bases, the J end lost 4 bases, and 16 bases lay between the germline ends. CDR3 length: 16 amino acids. Germline V gives CDR1 MGHRA, CDR2 YSYEKL. Here the CDR3 DNA reads TGCGCCAGCAGCCAAGATTTACAGTGGCAGGGGTACGAGCAGTACTTC. As protein: CASSQDLQWQGYEQYF.

The chain is built from TRBV5-5 and TRBJ1-6, with D perhaps matching TRBD1 (6 bases). V was trimmed by 0 bases and J by 6 bases, leaving 10 bases between them. The CDR3 runs 15 residues. CDR1 and CDR2 (germline): SGHKS, YYEKEE (reference sequence). In DNA, the CDR3 is TGTGCCAGCAGCTTGGTACAGGGTCCTAATTCACCCCTCCACTTT. Amino acid sequence: CASSLVQGPNSPLHF. The full variable domain, in which reference TRBV5-5 and TRBJ1-6 provide the parts outside the CDR3, is DAGVTQSPTHLIKTRGQQVTLRCSPISGHKSVSWYQQVLGQGPQFIFQYYEKEERGRGNFPDRFSARQFPNYSSELNVNALLLGDSALYLCASSLVQGPNSPLHFGNGTRLTVT.

The chain uses TRBV9 and TRBJ2-3; TRBD2 aligns across 10 bases. J was trimmed by 10 bases and V by 2 bases; bases with no gene match: 13. Germline CDR1 and CDR2: SGDLS and YYNGEE. CDR3 length: 16 amino acids. The chain's CDR3 is CASSVAPSGGGYAQYF. The DNA of the CDR3 is TGTGCCAGCAGCGTTGCCCCCAGCGGGGGGGGTTATGCGCAGTATTTT.

The CDR3 bases are TGCGCCAGCAGCGCACTAGCGGAGGCTACCTACAATGAGCAGTTCTTC. Protein product: CASSALAEATYNEQFF. The chain links TRBV5-1 to TRBJ2-1; 8 bases fit TRBD2. Germline-derived CDR1 and CDR2 are SGHRS and YFSETQ. This CDR3 region has 16 residues. V lost 4 bases, J lost 2 bases, and 8 bases stayed unmatched.

The chain joins TRBV5-1 to TRBJ1-2; D unresolved. The V gene lost 0 bases and the J gene lost 4 bases, with 13 bases spanning the gap. In germline, CDR1 is SGHRS, CDR2 YFSETQ. This CDR3 spans 15 amino acids. DNA of the CDR3: TGCGCCAGCAGCTTGGCGGTTAGTCCTTCCTATGGCTACACCTTC. Its protein product is CASSLAVSPSYGYTF.

The chain joins TRBV13 to TRBJ1-4; the match to TRBD1 covers 12 bases. V lost 4 bases to trimming and J lost 1 base; unmatched junction nucleotides: 4. Per the germline V gene, CDR1 is PRHDT and CDR2 is FYEKMQ (reference sequence). The CDR3 is 17 amino acids. The CDR3 loop reads CASSSGQGAGTNEKLFF. CDR3 nucleotides: TGTGCCAGCAGCTCGGGACAGGGGGCAGGAACTAATGAAAAACTGTTTTTT.

The chain recombines TRBV6-1 with TRBJ2-5, with D perhaps matching TRBD1 (6 bases). This CDR3 contains 15 residues. In germline, CDR1 is MNHNS, CDR2 SASEGT. Trimming removed 2 bases at V and 0 bases at J, with 10 bases between. The CDR3 sequence: CASSEWGQHQETQYF. The CDR3 nucleotides read TGTGCCAGCAGTGAATGGGGGCAGCACCAAGAGACCCAGTACTTC.

The chain couples TRBV6-4 to TRBJ2-5; 8 nucleotides align to TRBD1. CDR1 is MRHNA, CDR2 SNTAGT, per germline. Losses at the gene ends were 6 bases for V and 7 bases for J; bases not matched to a gene: 13. The CDR3 has 15 amino acids. The CDR3 here is CASRVGTGKFGTQYF. As DNA, the CDR3 is TGTGCCAGCAGGGTCGGGACAGGAAAATTCGGGACCCAGTACTTC.

The genes are TRBV9 and TRBJ1-1; 9 bases agree with TRBD1. The V gene end was trimmed by 4 bases and the J gene end by 5 bases; junction bases not matched to a gene: 15. The CDR3 length is 17 residues. Germline assignment: CDR1 SGDLS and CDR2 YYNGEE. The CDR3 loop is CASSIPRDREPLTEAFF. The CDR3 DNA is TGTGCCAGCAGCATCCCCCGGGACAGGGAGCCCCTTACTGAAGCTTTCTTT.

This clone was observed a few times. The V gene is TRBV21-1, the J gene TRBJ1-2; no DNA check was done on the table's D call, TRBD1. TRBV21-1 is classified as a pseudogene. The CDR3 is 12 residues long. CDR3 sequence (DNA): TGTGCCAGCAGCGGGCGATCCTATGGCTACACCTTC. It yields the protein CASSGRSYGYTF.

The V call is TRBV30, the J call TRBJ1-5, with TRBD1 matching over 9 bases. Germline assignment: CDR1 GTSNPN and CDR2 SVGIG (reference sequence). After removal of 5 bases from V and 4 bases from J, the junction contained 3 bases not matched to a gene. CDR3 length: 13 residues. The CDR3 DNA reads as TGTGCCTGGGGACAGGGGCTGAATCAGCCCCAGCATTTT. Translated: CAWGQGLNQPQHF.

V and J are TRBV7-8 and TRBJ2-5; no reliable D call. The CDR3 is 14 amino acids. The V end was cut by 1 base, the J end by 1 base, with 7 bases between. The germline gives CDR1 SGHVS, CDR2 FQNEAQ. CDR3 coding DNA: TGTGCCAGCAGCTTAGTAGAGCCCCAAGAGACCCAGTACTTC. It translates to CASSLVEPQETQYF.

The CDR3: CASRSDRNSGNTIYF. DNA for the CDR3: TGTGCCAGCAGGTCCGACAGAAACTCTGGAAACACCATATATTTT. The chain links TRBV6-5 to TRBJ1-3, with D perhaps matching TRBD1 (5 bases). The germline V gene encodes CDR1 MNHEY and CDR2 SVGAGI. The CDR3 runs 15 residues. The V end was cut by 6 bases, the J end by 0 bases, with 12 bases between.

This chain joins TRBV18 and TRBJ1-4; 7 bases agree with TRBD1. The CDR3 is 14 residues long. V lost 4 bases and J lost 8; bases outside the gene matches: 7. Germline assignment: CDR1 KGHSH and CDR2 LQKENI. The CDR3 loop is CASSRQAGGEKLFF. The CDR3 nucleotides are TGTGCCAGCTCACGCCAGGCAGGGGGGGAAAAACTGTTTTTT.

This clone occurred a few times. The rearrangement links TRBV7-9 to TRBJ1-2; unclear D gene. The CDR3 length is 16 residues. Germline V gene sequence: CDR1 SEHNR, CDR2 FQNEAQ (reference sequence). V gave up 2 bases and J gave up 8 bases, with 21 bases separating them. CDR3 sequence (DNA): TGTGCCAGCAGCTTACTCTTTCGGGTGCGACCCGGGGGCTACACCTTC. Its translation is CASSLLFRVRPGGYTF. Using reference TRBV7-9 and TRBJ1-2 for the parts outside the CDR3, the full variable domain is DTGVSQNPRHKITKRGQNVTFRCDPISEHNRLYWYRQTLGQGPEFLTYFQNEAQLEKSRLLSDRFSAERPKGSFSTLEIQRTEQGDSAMYLCASSLLFRVRPGGYTFGSGTRLTVV.

The chain couples TRBV27 to TRBJ2-3; maybe TRBD1 (5 bases). In germline, CDR1 is MNHEY, CDR2 SMNVEV (reference sequence). The V gene lost 2 bases and the J gene lost 8 bases, with 8 bases spanning the gap. The CDR3 runs 12 residues. The CDR3 loop reads CASSLQGGTQYF. CDR3 nucleotide sequence: TGTGCCAGCAGTTTACAGGGTGGTACGCAGTATTTT.